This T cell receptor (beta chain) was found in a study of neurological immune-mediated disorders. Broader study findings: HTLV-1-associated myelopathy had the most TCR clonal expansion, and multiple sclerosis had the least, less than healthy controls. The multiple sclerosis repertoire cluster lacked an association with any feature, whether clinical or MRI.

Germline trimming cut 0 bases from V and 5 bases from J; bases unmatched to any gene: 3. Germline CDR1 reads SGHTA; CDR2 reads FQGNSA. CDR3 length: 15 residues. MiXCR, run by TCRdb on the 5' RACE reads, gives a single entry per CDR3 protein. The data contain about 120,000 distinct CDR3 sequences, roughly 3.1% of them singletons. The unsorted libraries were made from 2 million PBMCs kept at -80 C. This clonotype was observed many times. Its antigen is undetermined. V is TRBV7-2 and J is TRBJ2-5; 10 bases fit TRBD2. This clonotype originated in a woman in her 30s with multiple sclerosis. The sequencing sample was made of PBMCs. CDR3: CASSLASGRAETQYF. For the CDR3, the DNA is TGTGCCAGCAGCTTAGCCAGCGGGAGGGCTGAGACCCAGTACTTC.